Reported below is one TCR beta chain. Germline trimming cut 0 bases from V and 6 bases from J; bases unmatched to any gene: 6. CDR1 and CDR2 from the germline V gene are DFQATT and SNEGSKA (reference sequence). There are 15 residues in the CDR3. The sample is drawn from a study of T-cell memory formation after mild COVID-19. TCRdb re-analysed the 5' RACE reads in MiXCR, keeping a single row per CDR3 protein. The repertoire holds 400,000 to 450,000 distinct CDR3 sequences, with about 20% as singletons. Sequences were obtained from PBMCs or a T cell subset sorted from them (not recorded which). The J gene is TRBJ2-3, the V gene TRBV20-1; 10 bases align to TRBD2. This TCR derives from a man younger than 30 who had mild COVID-19 (a few samples of this study predate the infection). Cell type and time point are not known. DNA of the CDR3: TGCAGTGCTAGAGATGGACTAGCGGTTGCTGATACGCAGTATTTT. This encodes CSARDGLAVADTQYF.